The 21 T cell receptor beta chains reported below all come from one sample, sequenced in a study of radiotherapy plus CTLA-4 blockade in lung cancer. Here immunoSEQ multiplex PCR was the method, and the copy in TCRdb shows in-frame clones only, minus some. The data hold 55,000 to 65,000 clones, with 65% to 85% observed a single time. The specimen comprised peripheral blood, sampled from a patient treated with radiotherapy plus ipilimumab. The receptors come from a human donor with non-small cell lung cancer who had a complete response to radiotherapy plus ipilimumab.

V and J are TRBV5-1 and TRBJ1-5; D unresolved. Deletions cut 4 bases from V and 2 bases from J, with 13 bases between. Germline CDR1 is SGHRS and CDR2 is YFSETQ. The CDR3 extends over 15 amino acids. CDR3 sequence: CASSLAGNGNQPQHF. For the CDR3, the DNA is TGCGCCAGCAGCCTGGCGGGGAACGGCAATCAGCCCCAGCATTTT.

This clone was recorded once. The chain combines TRBV5-8 with TRBJ2-1; D may be TRBD2 (6 bases). The CDR3 covers 15 residues. Trimming took off 4 bases at V and 4 bases at J, with 15 bases between the two ends. CDR1 and CDR2 (germline): SGHTS, YDEGEE. Written as DNA, the CDR3 is TGTGCCAGCAGCGGCGGAGGGAGACCGTACAATGAGCAGTTCTTC. The encoded protein is CASSGGGRPYNEQFF.

For the CDR3, the DNA is TGCGCCAGCAGCCAGGCCTTAGCGGACGAGCAGTACTTC. Translated: CASSQALADEQYF. The chain joins TRBV4-3 to TRBJ2-5, with TRBD2 as a possible D gene (6 bases). The end of the DNA fits TRBJ2-7 better, so the J call may be wrong. This CDR3 has 13 amino acids. Germline lookup yields CDR1 LGHNA and CDR2 YSLEER.

The CDR3 nucleotides are TGTGCCAGTACCCCCCTTTCGGGGGGAAGCAATCAGCCCCAGCATTTT. This translates into CASTPLSGGSNQPQHF. V is TRBV19 and J is TRBJ1-5; TRBD1 is a possible D gene (5 bases). The CDR3 is made up of 16 amino acids. Germline V gene lookup returns CDR1 LNHDA and CDR2 SQIVND (reference sequence). Trimming removed 7 bases at V and 1 base at J, with 17 bases between.

This rearrangement joins TRBV27 to TRBJ2-5; TRBD2 matches 12 bases. The CDR3 has 14 residues. V shed 4 bases and J 10 bases; nucleotides not matched to a gene: 7. Germline V gene data show CDR1 as MNHEY and CDR2 as SMNVEV (reference sequence). The CDR3 protein is CASSSGTSGLGQYF. The CDR3 region has the DNA TGTGCCAGCAGTTCCGGGACTAGCGGGTTGGGCCAGTACTTC.

The V gene is TRBV10-3, the J gene TRBJ1-5; 8 nucleotides line up with TRBD1. This CDR3 comprises 16 residues. V was pared by 6 bases and J by 6 bases, with 13 bases of the junction left unmatched. The germline CDR1 and CDR2 sequences are ENHRY and SYGVKD. The CDR3 coding sequence is TGTGCCATCAGCCCAGGGGGCGTGGGTGGGCCTCAGCCCCAGCATTTT. Translating gives CAISPGGVGGPQPQHF.

This clone was detected a few times. This chain's CDR3 is CASSTGQPSSGNTIYF. DNA for the CDR3: TGTGCCAGCAGCACCGGACAGCCGAGCTCTGGAAACACCATATATTTT. The chain carries TRBV5-4 and TRBJ1-3; D is possibly TRBD1 (6 bases). V was pared by 4 bases and J by 0 bases, with 14 bases between. CDR1 and CDR2 from the germline V gene are SGHNT and YYREEE (reference sequence). CDR3 length: 16 residues.

The chain combines TRBV6-1 with TRBJ2-4; TRBD2 aligns across 8 bases. The V segment lost 7 bases and the J segment 7 bases; nucleotides outside the gene matches: 6. This CDR3 comprises 13 residues. Germline lookup yields CDR1 MNHNS and CDR2 SASEGT. The CDR3 protein is CASTGSGGNIQYF. In DNA form, the CDR3 reads TGTGCCAGCACAGGCTCGGGGGGGAACATTCAGTACTTC.

The rearrangement uses TRBV5-1 and TRBJ2-2; 8 bases align to TRBD1. Unmatched junction bases numbered 6, after V lost 4 bases and J lost 4 bases. The length of the CDR3 is 15 residues. The V gene's germline CDR1 is SGHRS and CDR2 YFSETQ. The DNA for the CDR3 is TGCGCCAGCAGCAAGGGACAGGTGGGCACCGGGGAGCTGTTTTTT. Translating gives CASSKGQVGTGELFF.

This chain uses TRBV5-1 with TRBJ1-2; tentatively, D is TRBD1 (6 bases). CDR1 and CDR2 from the germline V gene are SGHRS and YFSETQ. This CDR3 has 13 residues. V lost 5 bases and J lost 10, with 18 bases in between. The CDR3 coding sequence is TGCGCCAGCAGACCGGATAACGACAGGCTCTACACCTTC. Protein sequence: CASRPDNDRLYTF.

The genes are TRBV7-9 and TRBJ2-1; the D is unclear. The V and J ends lost 4 bases and 6 bases respectively, with 22 bases between them. CDR3 size: 17 residues. Germline CDR1 reads SEHNR; CDR2 reads FQNEAQ (reference sequence). The CDR3 loop is CASSSSLRPRGGNEQFF. The CDR3, as DNA: TGTGCCAGCAGCTCTTCTCTTCGTCCTCGCGGTGGCAATGAGCAGTTCTTC.

The CDR3 loop reads CASSPTTNYGYTF. The CDR3 bases are TGCGCCAGCAGCCCCACAACGAACTATGGCTACACCTTC. The rearrangement joins TRBV5-1 to TRBJ1-2; no clear D gene. Germline values: CDR1 SGHRS, CDR2 YFSETQ. V was pared by 4 bases and J by 2 bases, with 9 bases between. The CDR3 is 13 amino acids.

This clone was seen more than once but under ten times. The gene calls are TRBV30 and TRBJ2-1; 15 bases agree with TRBD2. The length of the CDR3 is 15 residues. V lost 3 bases, J lost 8 bases, and 5 bases stayed unmatched. Germline values: CDR1 GTSNPN, CDR2 SVGIG (reference sequence). CDR3 in DNA: TGTGCCTGGAGAAGGGGACTAGCGGGAGGCTATGAGCAGTTCTTC. Translating gives CAWRRGLAGGYEQFF.

The rearrangement links TRBV15 to TRBJ2-1; 8 nucleotides match TRBD2. The CDR3 totals 17 residues. Germline V gene lookup returns CDR1 LNHNV and CDR2 YYDKDF (reference sequence). The ends lost 0 bases at V and 6 bases at J; junction bases unmatched: 10. CDR3 DNA: TGTGCCACCAGCAGAGACTACGGACTAGCCGCACGCAATGAGCAGTTCTTC. It specifies CATSRDYGLAARNEQFF.

This clone appeared a few times. The chain joins TRBV14 to TRBJ2-1; 10 nucleotides match TRBD2. The CDR3 consists of 16 residues. Losses at the gene ends were 5 bases for V and 9 bases for J; bases not matched to a gene: 13. Germline V gives CDR1 SGHDN, CDR2 FVKESK. The CDR3 protein is CASSISPTSGVGEQFF. The CDR3 DNA reads TGTGCCAGCAGCATTAGCCCAACTAGCGGGGTGGGTGAGCAGTTCTTC. The full variable domain, its missing parts supplied by reference TRBV14 and TRBJ2-1, is EAGVTQFPSHSVIEKGQTVTLRCDPISGHDNLYWYRRVMGKEIKFLLHFVKESKQDESGMPNNRFLAERTGGTYSTLKVQPAELEDSGVYFCASSISPTSGVGEQFFGPGTRLTVL.

The rearrangement links TRBV6-5 to TRBJ1-2; 7 nucleotides match TRBD1. This CDR3 contains 15 residues. Germline V gene data show CDR1 as MNHEY and CDR2 as SVGAGI. J was trimmed by 2 bases and V by 5 bases; bases with no gene match: 8. DNA of the CDR3: TGTGCCAGCAGTAGGCCGGGACAGTTGAACTATGGCTACACCTTC. Translated, it gives CASSRPGQLNYGYTF.

This chain uses TRBV5-6 with TRBJ2-7; D is undetermined. This CDR3 is 13 amino acids long. Germline V gene lookup returns CDR1 SGHDT and CDR2 YYEEEE. Trimming removed 0 bases at V and 2 bases at J, with 6 bases between. DNA of the CDR3: TGTGCCAGCAGCTTGGCAGGCCCCTACGAGCAGTACTTC. As protein: CASSLAGPYEQYF.

This clone is medium-sized in the sample. This chain joins TRBV28 and TRBJ1-5, with a tentative D call TRBD1 (5 bases). The CDR3 has 17 residues. Trimming shortened V by 3 bases and J by 0 bases, and 15 bases separated the two germline ends. Germline V CDR1 and CDR2: MDHEN, SYDVKM. CDR3 loop: CASSFSPQGYSNQPQHF. The CDR3 bases are TGTGCCAGCAGTTTCTCCCCCCAGGGCTATAGCAATCAGCCCCAGCATTTT.

The chain employs TRBV30 and TRBJ1-3; the D is unclear. Germline-derived CDR1 and CDR2 are GTSNPN and SVGIG (reference sequence). The V and J ends lost 0 bases and 7 bases respectively, with 10 bases between them. The CDR3 spans 13 residues. The CDR3 DNA reads TGTGCCTGGAGTGTGGCAGGTGGGAACACCATATATTTT. Its protein is CAWSVAGGNTIYF. Full variable domain (outside the CDR3, taken from reference TRBV30 and TRBJ1-3): SQTIHQWPATLVQPVGSPLSLECTVEGTSNPNLYWYRQAAGRGLQLLFYSVGIGQISSEVPQNLSASRPQDRQFILSSKKLLLSDSGFYLCAWSVAGGNTIYFGEGSWLTVV.

V and J are TRBV5-5 and TRBJ2-7; the match to TRBD1 covers 7 bases. The trim removed 0 bases at V and 3 bases at J, leaving 6 bases unmatched. CDR1 is SGHKS and CDR2 is YYEKEE in the germline V gene (reference sequence). The CDR3 spans 15 residues. In DNA, the CDR3 is TGTGCCAGCAGCTTGGCCAGAGACAGGGTCTACGAGCAGTACTTC. Amino acid sequence: CASSLARDRVYEQYF.

This clone appeared a single time. The chain couples TRBV6-1 to TRBJ2-3; 8 bases line up with TRBD2. V gave up 5 bases and J gave up 1 base; unmatched junction bases: 2. The V gene's germline CDR1 is MNHNS and CDR2 SASEGT. The CDR3 sequence is 14 residues long. DNA of the CDR3: TGTGCCAGCAGTTATAGCGGGGGCACAGATACGCAGTATTTT. It codes for CASSYSGGTDTQYF.